Sequencing of this T cell receptor (beta chain) was carried out in a study of beta chain features in type 1 diabetes. Since all of the isolated RNA was reverse transcribed, expressed TCRB transcripts were what got sequenced. Profiling relied on immunoSEQ multiplex PCR, and the TCRdb table lists in-frame clones only, not all of them. The table lists under 300,000 clones, about a fifth of them singletons, with about 0.027% in the top ten. V shed 4 bases and J 2 bases; nucleotides not matched to a gene: 9. This CDR3 has 16 residues. Per germline, CDR1 SEHNR and CDR2 FQNEAQ (reference sequence). Sorting with CD45RO/CCR7/CD25/CD127/CD95/CD27 yielded naive, central memory, regulatory and stem-like memory CD4+ cells. The purity of all sorted populations exceeded 98%. Overall study results and limits: Equally in patients and controls, shorter templates might have been favored by PCR. Within patients, naive, central memory and Treg TCRB repertoires seemed more similar than within healthy donors. Type 1 diabetes patients had moderately but significantly shorter TCRB CDR3s in all four CD4+ subsets.

In the case of this clone: What it binds is not known.

The gene calls are TRBV7-9 and TRBJ2-3; 7 bases are shared with TRBD2. The sequencing input was naive CD4+ T cells from blood. This TCR was sampled from a woman aged 40-49 years with type 1 diabetes. CDR3: CASSSVRGSPTDTQYF. CDR3 in DNA: TGTGCCAGCAGCTCGGTGCGCGGGAGCCCCACAGATACGCAGTATTTT.